Following are 5 T cell receptor beta chains from one sample sequenced in a study of glioma-infiltrating T cells after dendritic cell vaccination. Method: immunoSEQ multiplex PCR; TCRdb's copy keeps in-frame clones and lacks some. The sample has roughly 100,000 clones, around 87% seen once. Time point noted: after dendritic cell vaccination, including at tumor progression/relapse. Specimen: blood, collected after dendritic cell vaccination. Every receptor here comes from a human donor with glioblastoma.

The genes are TRBV6-5 and TRBJ2-7; D perhaps matches TRBD2 (6 bases). The CDR3 runs 14 residues. V was cut by 7 bases and J by 1 base, with 14 bases left in between. CDR1 and CDR2 (germline): MNHEY, SVGAGI. The CDR3 loop is CASIQNGGSYEQYF. DNA of the CDR3: TGTGCCAGCATCCAGAACGGGGGTTCCTACGAGCAGTACTTC.

The CDR3 is CASSTDRDLRSTEAFF. The CDR3 bases are TGCGCCAGCAGTACCGACAGGGATCTTCGGAGCACTGAAGCTTTCTTT. The V and J genes are TRBV5-1 and TRBJ1-1; 7 bases are shared with TRBD1. With V trimmed by 5 bases and J by 4 bases, 14 bases remained unmatched. The CDR3 length is 16 residues. Germline assignment: CDR1 SGHRS and CDR2 YFSETQ. The complete variable domain, with remaining parts taken from reference TRBV5-1 and TRBJ1-1, reads KAGVTQTPRYLIKTRGQQVTLSCSPISGHRSVSWYQQTPGQGLQFLFEYFSETQRNKGNFPGRFSGRQFSNSRSEMNVSTLELGDSALYLCASSTDRDLRSTEAFFGQGTRLTVV.

This chain uses TRBV5-6 with TRBJ1-4, with D tentatively TRBD1 (6 bases). The V and J ends lost 1 base and 8 bases respectively, with 12 bases between them. This CDR3 is 14 amino acids long. Per the germline V gene, CDR1 is SGHDT and CDR2 is YYEEEE. CDR3 residues: CASSLRGSGEKLFF. Here the CDR3 DNA reads TGTGCCAGCAGCTTGAGGGGGTCGGGGGAAAAACTGTTTTTT.

V gene TRBV5-1 combines with J gene TRBJ2-2; no clear D gene. Trimming removed 2 bases at V and 6 bases at J, with 8 bases between. Germline V gene data show CDR1 as SGHRS and CDR2 as YFSETQ. The CDR3 consists of 13 residues. This CDR3 reads CASSFYSAGELFF. CDR3 nucleotide sequence: TGCGCCAGCAGCTTTTACTCGGCCGGGGAGCTGTTTTTT.

The chain links TRBV5-1 to TRBJ2-7, with D maybe TRBD1 (5 bases). The V end lost 0 bases, the J end lost 5 bases, and 12 bases lay between the germline ends. Germline-derived CDR1 and CDR2 are SGHRS and YFSETQ. The CDR3 is 14 amino acids. CDR3 loop: CASSLGPGSHEQYF. CDR3 DNA: TGCGCCAGCAGCTTGGGGCCAGGGTCCCACGAGCAGTACTTC.